The present entry profiles one T cell receptor beta chain with its context. Running of the assay took place at deep level. This table comes from immunoSEQ multiplex PCR, and its TCRdb copy is limited to in-frame clones, with some not included. The data contain about 2 million clones, around 96% of them seen just once; the ten biggest clones take up around 1.1%. V was pared by 1 base and J by 4 bases, with 7 bases between. In germline, CDR1 is LGHNA, CDR2 YSLEER. This CDR3 region has 14 residues. The data stem from a study of shared clonotypes between healthy human individuals. Naive CD8 populations comprised CD45RO-negative cells positively selected for CCR7, excluding terminally differentiated effector memory CD45RA+ cells.

The receptor comes from a man aged 18 to 35 in good health. The V and J genes are TRBV4-3 and TRBJ2-2; D possibly corresponds to TRBD1 (5 bases). The material sequenced was naive CD8+ T cells sorted from blood. The CDR3 DNA reads as TGCGCCAGCAGCCAAGCCCAGGGCACCGGGGAGCTGTTTTTT. Translating gives CASSQAQGTGELFF.